The 7 T cell receptor beta chains below come from one sample, sequenced in a study of regulatory T cells in long-lasting Graves disease. Building the TCR beta libraries relied on iRepertoire HTBI primers, and CDR3 regions underwent Arm-PCR. TCRdb analysed the multiplex PCR reads with MiXCR anew, one entry per CDR3 protein. The data show over 500,000 distinct CDR3 sequences, 16% seen once. Time point meaning: newly diagnosed GD, antithyroid drugs for less than 3 months. Preparation of the TCR library used RNA extracted from PBMCs. These data were likewise used in another study, on T cells in Graves' hyperthyroidism and ophthalmopathy.

The source was peripheral blood mononuclear cells (PBMCs), collected at new diagnosis, from a patient treated with antithyroid drugs. These receptors originate from a woman aged 30 to 39 with Graves disease.

This clonotype was counted many times. This rearrangement joins TRBV20-1 to TRBJ2-7, with D perhaps being TRBD1 or TRBD2 (5 bases each). CDR1 is DFQATT and CDR2 is SNEGSKA in the germline V gene (reference sequence). The CDR3 is made up of 14 amino acids. Trimming removed 4 bases from V and 3 bases from J, with 16 bases in between. This CDR3 is CSATPPGRNYEQYF. The CDR3 coding sequence is TGCAGTGCTACACCGCCGGGACGGAACTACGAGCAGTACTTC.

The chain carries TRBV20-1 and TRBJ1-2; 7 bases are shared with TRBD1. CDR1 DFQATT and CDR2 SNEGSKA come from the germline V gene (reference sequence). V shed 0 bases, J shed 7 bases, and the junction held 8 bases outside the gene matches. The CDR3 loop spans 14 amino acids. CDR3 amino acids: CSARDRRGLLGYTF. The DNA for the CDR3 is TGCAGTGCTAGAGATCGAAGGGGGCTTCTTGGCTACACCTTC.

In its sample, this clonotype was seen a few times. The rearrangement links TRBV28 to TRBJ1-2; D gene unclear. In germline, CDR1 is MDHEN, CDR2 SYDVKM. The CDR3 sequence is 14 residues long. The V and J ends lost 2 bases and 0 bases respectively, with 7 bases between them. For the CDR3, the DNA is TGTGCCAGCAGTTTACAGGAGCCTAACTATGGCTACACCTTC. It is translated as CASSLQEPNYGYTF.

Many counts were recorded for this clonotype. The V gene is TRBV29-1, the J gene TRBJ2-3; possible D gene TRBD2, 6 bases. CDR1 and CDR2 from the germline V gene are SQVTM and ANQGSEA. Trimming stripped 5 bases from V and 1 base from J, with 10 bases between. This CDR3 has 13 residues. CDR3 nucleotide sequence: TGCAGCGTTCGTAGCGGACGCACAGATACGCAGTATTTT. Protein sequence: CSVRSGRTDTQYF.

This clonotype was seen a few times. The J gene is TRBJ1-2, the V gene TRBV27; D is possibly TRBD1 (6 bases). CDR1 MNHEY and CDR2 SMNVEV come from the germline V gene (reference sequence). There are 18 residues in the CDR3. The germline V and J ends were trimmed by 3 bases and 2 bases, with 22 bases remaining between them. CDR3 sequence: CASSFLRATGAQNYGYTF. As DNA, the CDR3 is TGTGCCAGCAGTTTTCTTCGTGCAACGGGGGCCCAAAACTATGGCTACACCTTC.

The CDR3 DNA reads TGTGCCTGGAGTGTAGGATGGGGGTACGAGCAGTACTTC. The encoded protein is CAWSVGWGYEQYF. This sequence joins TRBV30 and TRBJ2-7; D could derive from TRBD1 or TRBD2 (5 bases each). Germline CDR1 is GTSNPN and CDR2 is SVGIG (reference sequence). CDR3 size: 13 residues. The V gene lost 0 bases and the J gene lost 4 bases, with 10 bases spanning the gap.

This clonotype was detected ten times or more. The V call is TRBV12-3 or TRBV12-4, the J call TRBJ2-3, with 7 bases lining up with TRBD1. CDR3 length equals 16 residues. The V and J ends lost 3 bases and 4 bases, in that order; junction bases with no gene match: 10. The CDR3: CASSFEAGGRADTQYF. In DNA, the CDR3 is TGTGCCAGCAGTTTTGAGGCAGGGGGTCGGGCAGATACGCAGTATTTT.